A single sample is the source of the 27 T cell receptor beta chains below, sequenced in a study of cytomegalovirus exposure and HLA in healthy donors. PCR employed 60 Vbeta and 13 Jbeta primers. Sequenced by immunoSEQ multiplex PCR; TCRdb stores in-frame clones only, minus some. The profile covers about 190,000 clones, with over 70% appearing a single time and 3.5% to 4% taken by the ten largest. The source material was PBMCs. The receptors were sampled from a man in his fifties or sixties in good health and CMV-seronegative.

The V call is TRBV20-1, the J call TRBJ1-1; no clear D gene. V lost 6 bases to trimming and J lost 2 bases, with 7 bases between them. The CDR3 extends over 11 amino acids. Germline lookup yields CDR1 DFQATT and CDR2 SNEGSKA (reference sequence). DNA for the CDR3: TGCAGTGCGACACCCAACACTGAAGCTTTCTTT. Protein sequence: CSATPNTEAFF.

J is TRBJ1-1 and V is TRBV7-6, with 7 bases lining up with TRBD1. The CDR3 extends over 15 amino acids. The junction had 7 bases not matched to a gene; V was cut back by 4 bases and J by 2 bases. Germline assignment: CDR1 SGHVS and CDR2 FNYEAQ. The CDR3 protein is CASSSRTGQNTEAFF. The DNA of the CDR3 is TGTGCCAGCAGCTCTAGGACAGGACAAAACACTGAAGCTTTCTTT.

The rearrangement uses TRBV7-9 and TRBJ2-7; TRBD2 agrees at 8 bases. This CDR3 spans 15 amino acids. Per the germline V gene, CDR1 is SEHNR and CDR2 is FQNEAQ (reference sequence). V gave up 5 bases and J gave up 0 bases; unmatched junction bases: 6. CDR3 in amino acids: CASSRGGDLSYEQYF. CDR3 coding DNA: TGTGCCAGCAGCCGGGGGGGGGATCTCTCCTACGAGCAGTACTTC.

This clone was seen a few times. The gene calls are TRBV7-9 and TRBJ1-3; D is perhaps TRBD1 (5 bases). Looked up from germline, CDR1 is SEHNR and CDR2 is FQNEAQ (reference sequence). This CDR3 has 15 amino acids. Trimming removed 0 bases from V and 7 bases from J, with 13 bases in between. DNA of the CDR3: TGTGCCAGCAGCTTAGCAAGCAGGGCGGGGAACACCATATATTTT. Its translation: CASSLASRAGNTIYF.

The rearrangement links TRBV18 to TRBJ1-2; no definite D call. There are 16 residues in the CDR3. Germline lookup yields CDR1 KGHSH and CDR2 LQKENI. V was trimmed by 2 bases and J by 6 bases, leaving 19 bases between them. As DNA, the CDR3 is TGTGCCAGCTCACCAAATGAACCCCCGGCGGGCCATGGCTACACCTTC. Translating gives CASSPNEPPAGHGYTF.

This sequence joins TRBV6-5 and TRBJ1-5, with 7 bases matching TRBD1. The germline CDR1 and CDR2 sequences are MNHEY and SVGAGI. The V segment lost 0 bases and the J segment 6 bases; nucleotides outside the gene matches: 2. The CDR3 length is 14 residues. The CDR3 DNA follows: TGTGCCAGCAGTTACTCTCCAGGGGGTCAGCCCCAGCATTTT. Its protein is CASSYSPGGQPQHF.

This clone was seen only once. The rearrangement joins TRBV4-1 to TRBJ1-6, with TRBD1 as a possible D gene (6 bases). Germline V CDR1 and CDR2: MGHRA, YSYEKL. The V end was cut by 4 bases, the J end by 5 bases, with 9 bases between. CDR3 size: 14 residues. CDR3 residues: CASSPGTNNSPLHF. As DNA, the CDR3 is TGCGCCAGCAGCCCCGGGACAAATAATTCACCCCTCCACTTT.

The chain combines TRBV4-3 with TRBJ1-4; D is perhaps TRBD1 (6 bases). CDR3 size: 16 residues. Germline CDR1 and CDR2: LGHNA and YSLEER. With 3 bases removed from V and 10 bases from J, the gap between germline ends came to 21 bases. The CDR3 protein is CASSQGPGTRAGKLFF. DNA of the CDR3: TGCGCCAGCAGCCAGGGTCCCGGGACAAGAGCCGGAAAACTGTTTTTT.

CDR3 amino acids: CASRPQGEGAEAFF. The CDR3 nucleotides read TGTGCCAGCAGGCCCCAGGGGGAAGGGGCTGAAGCTTTCTTT. The chain carries TRBV2 and TRBJ1-1, with TRBD1 matching 7 bases. The V segment lost 6 bases and the J segment 6 bases; nucleotides outside the gene matches: 10. The CDR3 spans 14 residues. In germline, CDR1 is SNHLY, CDR2 FYNNEI.

The genes are TRBV7-2 and TRBJ1-2, with D possibly TRBD1 on 5 matching bases. From germline, CDR1 is SGHTA and CDR2 FQGNSA. This CDR3 comprises 14 residues. The ends were cut back, 8 bases at V and 2 bases at J, with 15 bases in the middle. In nucleotides, the CDR3 is TGTGCCAGCTCAGCGGGGCCCGGGAACTATGGCTACACCTTC. Translated, it gives CASSAGPGNYGYTF.

This chain uses TRBV5-8 with TRBJ2-2; weak D call: TRBD1 (5 bases). Trimming pared 2 bases from V and 0 bases from J, leaving 8 bases between. Germline V gene data show CDR1 as SGHTS and CDR2 as YDEGEE. CDR3 length equals 15 residues. The CDR3 DNA is TGTGCCAGCAGCTTCAGGGTGACGAACACCGGGGAGCTGTTTTTT. It encodes CASSFRVTNTGELFF. Full variable domain (remainder filled in from reference TRBV5-8 and TRBJ2-2): EAGVTQSPTHLIKTRGQQATLRCSPISGHTSVYWYQQALGLGLQFLLWYDEGEERNRGNFPPRFSGRQFPNYSSELNVNALELEDSALYLCASSFRVTNTGELFFGEGSRLTVL.

This chain connects TRBV6-5 to TRBJ1-4; no definite D call. CDR1 is MNHEY, CDR2 SVGAGI, per germline. The CDR3 consists of 13 residues. Trimming took 7 bases from V and 8 from J, leaving 14 bases between them. DNA for the CDR3: TGTGCCAGCACCCGATCCGGGTCCGAAAAACTGTTTTTT. Translation gives CASTRSGSEKLFF.

This clone has a handful of counts. The sample has other DNA sequences that encode this CDR3 too. This chain uses TRBV6-5 with TRBJ1-4; maybe TRBD1 (6 bases). The CDR3 length is 15 residues. V dropped 0 bases and J dropped 7 bases, with 12 bases sitting between them. Per germline, CDR1 MNHEY and CDR2 SVGAGI. Here the CDR3 reads CASSYSGGGGEKLFF. The DNA of the CDR3 is TGTGCCAGCAGTTACTCGGGTGGGGGCGGTGAAAAACTGTTTTTT.

The V gene is TRBV19, the J gene TRBJ1-3; 9 positions match TRBD1. Per germline, CDR1 LNHDA and CDR2 SQIVND (reference sequence). Unmatched junction bases numbered 9, after V lost 5 bases and J lost 4 bases. CDR3 length equals 16 residues. The CDR3 nucleotides read TGTGCCAGTAGTCCGGGAGGACAGGGGAAAGGAAACACCATATATTTT. Translating it yields CASSPGGQGKGNTIYF.

The chain links TRBV7-8 to TRBJ1-2; 9 bases agree with TRBD1. V shed 5 bases and J 8 bases; nucleotides not matched to a gene: 6. Germline V gene sequence: CDR1 SGHVS, CDR2 FQNEAQ. The CDR3 length is 13 residues. The CDR3: CASSHDRGGGYTF. The CDR3 DNA follows: TGTGCCAGCAGCCATGACAGGGGGGGAGGCTACACCTTC.

The chain combines TRBV9 with TRBJ2-2, with TRBD2 matching over 9 bases. The CDR3 runs to 15 residues. CDR1 is SGDLS and CDR2 is YYNGEE in the germline V gene. V gave up 7 bases and J gave up 2 bases; unmatched junction bases: 6. The CDR3: CASAAGGLNTGELFF. Written as DNA, the CDR3 is TGTGCCAGCGCGGCGGGGGGGCTTAACACCGGGGAGCTGTTTTTT.

DNA of the CDR3: TGCGCCAGCAGCCAAGGGACTACCTACAATGAGCAGTTCTTC. Encoded protein: CASSQGTTYNEQFF. The chain uses TRBV4-3 and TRBJ2-1, with D possibly being TRBD2 (6 bases). V was clipped by 1 base and J by 2 bases, with 6 bases between them. This CDR3 is 14 amino acids long. Germline V gene lookup returns CDR1 LGHNA and CDR2 YSLEER.

The CDR3 spells CASSDRGTENEKLFF. CDR3 nucleotides: TGTGCCAGCAGCGACCGAGGGACAGAGAATGAAAAACTGTTTTTT. J is TRBJ1-4 and V is TRBV9; 7 bases line up with TRBD1. CDR1 is SGDLS, CDR2 YYNGEE, per germline. Trimming cost V 3 bases and J 5 bases; bases outside gene matches: 7. The CDR3 covers 15 residues.

The chain uses TRBV19 and TRBJ2-2; D is undetermined. The germline V and J ends were trimmed by 1 base and 1 base, with 4 bases remaining between them. This CDR3 contains 14 residues. Germline assignment: CDR1 LNHDA and CDR2 SQIVND (reference sequence). The CDR3 sequence: CASSIGRNTGELFF. The CDR3 DNA is TGTGCCAGTAGTATAGGGAGGAACACCGGGGAGCTGTTTTTT.

In its sample, this clone was seen once. This rearrangement joins TRBV19 to TRBJ1-5; D unresolved. Trimming left V 4 bases short and J 0 bases short, with 10 bases between. The CDR3 is 15 residues long. Germline loops: CDR1 LNHDA, CDR2 SQIVND (reference sequence). The CDR3 sequence: CASSSRVNSNQPQHF. CDR3 DNA sequence: TGTGCCAGTAGTAGCCGGGTTAATAGCAATCAGCCCCAGCATTTT.

This rearrangement joins TRBV18 to TRBJ1-2; TRBD1 is a possible D gene (6 bases). This CDR3 region has 14 residues. Germline V gene sequence: CDR1 KGHSH, CDR2 LQKENI. The V and J ends lost 5 bases and 1 base respectively, with 11 bases between them. CDR3 nucleotide sequence: TGTGCCAGCTCATTCGACAGGTTTAACTATGGCTACACCTTC. It yields the protein CASSFDRFNYGYTF.

The chain couples TRBV7-9 to TRBJ2-1, with D possibly TRBD2 on 6 matching bases. The CDR3 is 15 residues long. CDR1 is SEHNR and CDR2 is FQNEAQ in the germline V gene (reference sequence). The V end was cut by 1 base, the J end by 8 bases, with 15 bases between. CDR3 nucleotides: TGTGCCAGCAGCTTAGTCGGGACTCGAGGCCATGAGCAGTTCTTC. It specifies CASSLVGTRGHEQFF. Variable domain in full (rest from reference TRBV7-9 and TRBJ2-1): DTGVSQNPRHKITKRGQNVTFRCDPISEHNRLYWYRQTLGQGPEFLTYFQNEAQLEKSRLLSDRFSAERPKGSFSTLEIQRTEQGDSAMYLCASSLVGTRGHEQFFGPGTRLTVL.

The DNA for the CDR3 is TGTGCCAGCACCCGGGACAGTTACTACGAGCAGTACTTC. Translation gives CASTRDSYYEQYF. The genes are TRBV2 and TRBJ2-7; 7 bases fit TRBD1. The CDR3 spans 13 residues. The junction had 6 bases not matched to a gene; V was cut back by 7 bases and J by 3 bases. Germline assignment: CDR1 SNHLY and CDR2 FYNNEI.

This clone was observed once. This rearrangement joins TRBV2 to TRBJ1-4; 7 positions agree with TRBD1. Germline CDR1 SNHLY, CDR2 FYNNEI. CDR3 length: 14 amino acids. V gave up 6 bases and J gave up 4 bases; unmatched junction bases: 5. CDR3 DNA: TGTGCCAGCAGGCCAACAGGGGTTAATGAAAAACTGTTTTTT. As protein: CASRPTGVNEKLFF.

This clone has just a few counts. The rearrangement uses TRBV25-1 and TRBJ2-5; 12 bases are shared with TRBD1. Germline loops: CDR1 MGHDK, CDR2 SYGVNS. Trimming took 2 bases from V and 0 from J; bases not matched to a gene: 4. The CDR3 is made up of 17 amino acids. CDR3 loop: CASSEMGTGGDQETQYF. The DNA of the CDR3 is TGTGCCAGCAGTGAAATGGGGACAGGGGGCGACCAAGAGACCCAGTACTTC.

The rearrangement uses TRBV19 and TRBJ2-5; a possible D gene is TRBD2 (8 bases). The CDR3 covers 19 residues. V shed 3 bases and J shed 0 bases, with 23 bases lying between them. Germline CDR1 reads LNHDA; CDR2 reads SQIVND (reference sequence). The CDR3 region has the DNA TGTGCCAGTAGTATGAACAGCGGGGGTGCAGGGGGGCACCAAGAGACCCAGTACTTC. As protein: CASSMNSGGAGGHQETQYF. Together with reference TRBV19 and TRBJ2-5, the CDR3 gives the full variable domain: DGGITQSPKYLFRKEGQNVTLSCEQNLNHDAMYWYRQDPGQGLRLIYYSQIVNDFQKGDIAEGYSVSREKKESFPLTVTSAQKNPTAFYLCASSMNSGGAGGHQETQYFGPGTRLLVL.

The chain couples TRBV5-1 to TRBJ2-1; 7 bases agree with TRBD2. V trimming: 0 bases; J trimming: 8 bases; junction bases outside the gene matches: 8. This CDR3 has 15 residues. Germline values: CDR1 SGHRS, CDR2 YFSETQ. As DNA, the CDR3 is TGCGCCAGCAGCTTGGGATCTAGCGGATTAGATGAGCAGTTCTTC. Translating it yields CASSLGSSGLDEQFF.